This is a list of T cell receptor beta chains from one sample in a study of tumor-infiltrating lymphocytes in oesophageal squamous cell carcinoma. In TCRdb, the PCR reads were re-called with MiXCR into one record per CDR3 protein. The sample lists roughly 21,000 distinct CDR3 sequences, roughly two fifths occurring once. The sequenced sample was esophageal tumor tissue. The receptors here all came from a male donor with esophageal squamous cell carcinoma. Both conserved end residues are part of each CDR3. D genes are given only for firm matches. Size is stated for part of the rows, as once, few or many counts, or as a class when the clone is expanded.

size: .; J: TRBJ2-7; V: TRBV7-4; D: .; CDR3: CASSSDREVSYEQYF; DNA: TGTGCCAGCAGTTCCGACAGGGAGGTCTCCTACGAGCAGTACTTC
size: few; J: TRBJ2-1; V: TRBV7-6; D: .; CDR3: CASRPAAGPARNEQFF; DNA: TGTGCCAGCAGACCTGCCGCCGGGCCCGCACGCAATGAGCAGTTCTTC
size: .; J: TRBJ1-2; V: TRBV6-1; D: .; CDR3: CASSPQQGANYGYTF; DNA: TGTGCCAGCAGTCCCCAACAGGGCGCTAACTATGGCTACACCTTC
size: .; J: TRBJ2-7; V: TRBV7-2; D: TRBD1; CDR3: CASSRQGGVYEQYF; DNA: TGTGCCAGCAGCCGACAGGGGGGAGTCTACGAGCAGTACTTC
size: .; J: TRBJ2-1; V: TRBV7-8; D: .; CDR3: CASSLVQAEWLVNEQFF; DNA: TGTGCCAGCAGCTTAGTCCAGGCGGAATGGTTGGTCAATGAGCAGTTCTTC
size: .; J: TRBJ1-1; V: TRBV7-2; D: .; CDR3: CASHAGGTVGYEQYF; DNA: TGTGCCAGCCACGCGGGGGGGACGGTAGGATACGAGCAGTACTTT
size: .; J: TRBJ2-7; V: TRBV7-8; D: .; CDR3: CASRTNRGRYEQYF; DNA: TGTGCCAGCAGGACCAATCGGGGGCGGTACGAGCAGTACTTC
size: .; J: TRBJ2-4; V: TRBV7-2; D: .; CDR3: CASSLAGSSQPVKNIQYF; DNA: TGTGCCAGCAGCTTAGCGGGGAGCAGTCAACCGGTCAAAAACATTCAGTACTTC
size: medium-sized; J: TRBJ2-5; V: TRBV7-9; D: .; CDR3: CASSLFMWETQYF; DNA: TGTGCCAGCAGCTTATTTATGTGGGAGACCCAGTACTTC
size: medium-sized; J: TRBJ2-1; V: TRBV10-3; D: TRBD2; CDR3: CAISLGSGGYNEQFF; DNA: TGTGCCATCAGTCTCGGGAGCGGGGGGTACAATGAGCAGTTCTTC
size: few; J: TRBJ2-5; V: TRBV19; D: .; CDR3: CASSMAPGRGLETQYF; DNA: TGTGCCAGTAGTATGGCCCCGGGACGGGGCTTGGAGACCCAGTACTTC
size: .; J: TRBJ2-7; V: TRBV7-7; D: .; CDR3: CASSSGWDNEQYF; DNA: TGTGCTAGCAGCTCCGGTTGGGACAATGAGCAGTACTTC
size: few; J: TRBJ2-7; V: TRBV30; D: .; CDR3: CAWSVGGEQYF; DNA: TGTGCCTGGAGTGTAGGGGGTGAGCAGTACTTC
size: .; J: TRBJ2-7; V: TRBV7-2; D: TRBD1; CDR3: CASSRDRDWEQYF; DNA: TGTGCCAGCAGCCGGGACAGGGATTGGGAGCAGTACTTC
size: .; J: TRBJ2-7; V: TRBV30; D: TRBD1; CDR3: CAYDRGRLREQYF; DNA: TGTGCCTACGACAGGGGGCGTTTAAGGGAGCAGTACTTC
size: few; J: TRBJ1-6; V: TRBV20-1; D: TRBD1; CDR3: CSARDPNTGGNSPLHF; DNA: TGCAGTGCTAGAGATCCAAACACAGGGGGAAATTCACCCCTCCACTTT
size: many; J: TRBJ2-7; V: TRBV7-7; D: TRBD1; CDR3: CASSHDRGSYEQYF; DNA: TGTGCTAGCAGCCACGACAGGGGTTCCTACGAGCAGTACTTC
size: .; J: TRBJ1-2; V: TRBV2; D: .; CDR3: CARQNSGYGYTF; DNA: TGTGCCAGACAGAATTCGGGCTATGGCTACACCTTC
size: .; J: TRBJ2-7; V: TRBV7-2; D: TRBD1; CDR3: CASSYGTGAYEQYF; DNA: TGTGCCAGCAGCTATGGGACAGGGGCCTACGAGCAGTACTTC
size: many; J: TRBJ2-5; V: TRBV5-8; D: .; CDR3: CASSLEGFVKTQYF; DNA: TGTGCCAGCAGCCTTGAGGGATTCGTAAAGACCCAGTACTTC
size: .; J: TRBJ2-6; V: TRBV7-6; D: .; CDR3: CASSLTGNVLTF; DNA: TGTGCCAGCAGCTTAACCGGCAACGTCCTGACTTTC
size: many; J: TRBJ1-5; V: TRBV6-1; D: .; CDR3: CASIGMIHQPQHF; DNA: TGTGCCAGCATTGGTATGATCCATCAGCCCCAGCATTTT
size: many; J: TRBJ1-2; V: TRBV7-9; D: .; CDR3: CASSLLGTNYGYTF; DNA: TGTGCCAGCAGCTTACTAGGGACTAACTATGGCTACACCTTC
size: few; J: TRBJ2-6; V: TRBV7-3; D: .; CDR3: CASSLSIGEQISGANVLTF; DNA: TGTGCCAGCAGCTTATCCATAGGGGAGCAGATCTCTGGGGCCAACGTCCTGACTTTC
size: once; J: TRBJ2-5; V: TRBV7-9; D: .; CDR3: CASSITDRENTGELYF; DNA: TGTGCCAGCAGCATAACGGACAGAGAGAACACCGGGGAGCTGTACTTC
size: .; J: TRBJ2-1; V: TRBV6-6; D: TRBD2; CDR3: CASSQRRTGGDNEQFF; DNA: TGTGCCAGCAGTCAAAGGAGGACGGGAGGAGACAATGAGCAGTTCTTC
size: once; J: TRBJ2-5; V: TRBV6-1; D: .; CDR3: CASYHGDGAVLF; DNA: TGTGCCAGCTACCATGGGGACGGAGCAGTGCTCTTC
size: many; J: TRBJ2-5; V: TRBV27; D: TRBD2; CDR3: CASRTRGDGGTQYF; DNA: TGTGCCAGCAGGACGCGGGGGGATGGAGGGACCCAGTACTTC
size: few; J: TRBJ2-3; V: TRBV6-4; D: .; CDR3: CASSQGGTQYF; DNA: TGTGCCAGCAGTCAGGGAGGTACGCAGTATTTT
size: many; J: TRBJ2-3; V: TRBV6-1; D: TRBD2; CDR3: CASSESSGGTDTQYF; DNA: TGTGCCAGCAGTGAGTCTAGCGGGGGGACAGATACGCAGTATTTT
size: many; J: TRBJ1-2; V: TRBV7-9; D: TRBD1; CDR3: CASSLETGLGGYTF; DNA: TGTGCCAGCAGCTTAGAGACAGGGCTTGGTGGCTACACCTTC
size: once; J: TRBJ2-7; V: TRBV7-4; D: .; CDR3: CASPPMRGGYEQYF; DNA: TGTGCCAGCCCCCCTATGAGGGGAGGCTACGAGCAGTACTTC
size: medium-sized; J: TRBJ2-6; V: TRBV10-2; D: TRBD2; CDR3: CATPAGTGERSANVLTF; DNA: TGCGCCACCCCAGCGGGGACGGGTGAAAGATCGGCCAACGTCCTGACTTTC
size: .; J: TRBJ2-7; V: TRBV7-4; D: .; CDR3: CASSSNGGSYLVGEQYF; DNA: TGTGCCAGCAGCTCAAACGGAGGGTCCTACCTGGTGGGTGAGCAGTACTTC
size: few; J: TRBJ2-7; V: TRBV24-1; D: TRBD1; CDR3: CASRGSSYNEQYF; DNA: TGTGCCAGCAGGGGGAGCTCCTACAATGAGCAGTACTTC
size: .; J: TRBJ2-7; V: TRBV19; D: .; CDR3: CASSIQFGAYEQYF; DNA: TGTGCCAGTAGTATTCAGTTTGGGGCCTACGAGCAGTACTTC
size: many; J: TRBJ2-7; V: TRBV5-4; D: .; CDR3: CASSSGPHKPYEQYF; DNA: TGTGCCAGCAGCTCGGGTCCACATAAACCCTACGAGCAGTACTTC
size: many; J: TRBJ2-1; V: TRBV12-5; D: TRBD2; CDR3: CASGPPGTSGRDEQFF; DNA: TGTGCTAGTGGTCCCCCCGGGACTAGCGGGAGAGATGAGCAGTTCTTC
size: many; J: TRBJ2-5; V: TRBV5-8; D: .; CDR3: CASSADWGEQYF; DNA: TGTGCCAGCAGCGCGGACTGGGGGGAGCAGTACTTC
size: .; J: TRBJ2-3; V: TRBV12-3/TRBV12-4; D: .; CDR3: CASSFSVGTQYF; DNA: TGTGCCAGCAGTTTTTCAGTGGGTACGCAGTATTTT
size: many; J: TRBJ2-7; V: TRBV6-1; D: .; CDR3: CASSALGSGIYEQYF; DNA: TGTGCCAGCAGTGCGTTGGGTTCGGGGATCTACGAGCAGTACTTC
size: .; J: TRBJ2-1; V: TRBV12-3/TRBV12-4; D: TRBD2; CDR3: CASSLIGLAGVDEQFF; DNA: TGTGCCAGCAGTTTAATAGGGCTAGCGGGAGTCGATGAGCAGTTCTTC
size: many; J: TRBJ2-2; V: TRBV5-6; D: .; CDR3: CASSRYDANTGELFF; DNA: TGTGCCAGCAGCCGTTATGACGCGAACACCGGGGAGCTGTTTTTT
size: .; J: TRBJ2-1; V: TRBV7-3; D: TRBD1; CDR3: CASSRDSSSYNEQFF; DNA: TGTGCCAGCAGTCGGGACAGTAGCTCCTACAATGAGCAGTTCTTC
size: .; J: TRBJ2-1; V: TRBV7-2; D: TRBD1; CDR3: CASSPGTGGGISQFF; DNA: TGTGCCAGCAGCCCCGGGACAGGGGGCGGAATATCGCAGTTCTTC
size: .; J: TRBJ2-3; V: TRBV7-8; D: TRBD1; CDR3: CASAYLDREPSDTQYF; DNA: TGTGCCAGCGCCTACCTAGACAGGGAACCTTCCGATACGCAGTATTTT
size: many; J: TRBJ2-7; V: TRBV6-1; D: .; CDR3: CASMPRGSSYEQYF; DNA: TGTGCCAGCATGCCACGGGGGTCTAGTTACGAGCAGTACTTC
size: .; J: TRBJ1-2; V: TRBV15; D: .; CDR3: CATSVHEGGRRNGYTF; DNA: TGTGCCACCAGCGTCCATGAGGGGGGACGACGGAATGGCTACACCTTC
size: many; J: TRBJ2-7; V: TRBV6-1; D: .; CDR3: CASSQLYDSEQYF; DNA: TGTGCCAGCAGTCAACTCTATGATAGCGAGCAGTACTTC
size: .; J: TRBJ2-5; V: TRBV7-6; D: .; CDR3: CASSPGQAKTQYF; DNA: TGTGCCAGCAGCCCGGGTCAGGCGAAGACCCAGTACTTC
size: few; J: TRBJ2-7; V: TRBV23-1; D: TRBD1; CDR3: CASSGDREGKEQYF; DNA: TGCGCCAGCAGTGGGGACAGGGAGGGTAAGGAGCAGTACTTC
size: few; J: TRBJ2-1; V: TRBV7-2; D: TRBD1; CDR3: CASSSKTGYENEQFF; DNA: TGTGCCAGCAGCTCCAAGACAGGGTATGAGAATGAGCAGTTCTTC
size: few; J: TRBJ2-6; V: TRBV7-3; D: .; CDR3: CASSLMSSGANVLTF; DNA: TGTGCCAGCAGCTTAATGTCCTCTGGGGCCAACGTCCTGACTTTC
size: .; J: TRBJ2-7; V: TRBV29-1; D: .; CDR3: CSVETGGEAYEQYF; DNA: TGCAGCGTGGAAACAGGTGGGGAGGCCTACGAGCAGTACTTC
size: .; J: TRBJ2-5; V: TRBV3-1; D: .; CDR3: CASSQDPPGSFRETQYF; DNA: TGTGCCAGCAGCCAAGACCCTCCAGGGTCTTTCAGAGAGACCCAGTACTTC
size: many; J: TRBJ2-3; V: TRBV5-6; D: TRBD2; CDR3: CASSPTSGGDTQYF; DNA: TGTGCCAGCAGCCCTACTAGCGGCGGAGATACGCAGTATTTT
size: .; J: TRBJ2-5; V: TRBV24-1; D: .; CDR3: CATSDYGPQETQYF; DNA: TGTGCCACCAGTGATTATGGGCCACAGGAGACCCAGTACTTC
size: .; J: TRBJ1-1; V: TRBV12-5; D: .; CDR3: CASGFGQNTEAFF; DNA: TGTGCTAGTGGTTTCGGACAGAACACTGAAGCTTTCTTT
size: once; J: TRBJ2-4; V: TRBV7-8; D: .; CDR3: CASSSVASTDTQYF; DNA: TGTGCCAGCAGCTCGGTAGCGAGCACAGATACGCAGTACTTC
size: many; J: TRBJ1-2; V: TRBV19; D: TRBD1; CDR3: CASTRDREGYGYTF; DNA: TGTGCCAGTACCCGGGACAGGGAGGGGTATGGCTACACCTTC